This TCR beta chain was recorded in a study of blood T cell repertoires in COVID-19 (dated by TCRdb to the early 2020s). Some background on the complete study: Samples covering the acute and convalescent phases of COVID-19 were provided by collaborators in the United States, Italy and Spain. A freely available public database, intended as a resource for researchers studying the immune response to SARS-CoV-2, is where the repertoires were released. Sample metadata almost always included a de-identified subject ID, COVID-19 status, age in years and sex. The material from the prospective study consisted of cDNA or gDNA derived from T cells, B-cell-depleted T cells, or PBMCs. Where available, HLA class I and class II types were obtained from metadata supplied by the sample provider rather than from assay-based typing. The samples were drawn from the first 160 participants of the ongoing ImmuneRACE study and from 1,254 subjects provided by 6 global collaborators. Deeply sampled blood TCRbeta repertoires from subjects exposed to, actively infected with, or recovered from COVID-19 were included in the dataset.

TCRbeta CDR3 regions were amplified from genomic DNA using the immunoSEQ Assay, a bias-controlled multiplex PCR. The study's processing was this. Nucleated cell counts per sample were estimated from amplification of reference gene primers within the assay. Sequence reads were collapsed and filtered to measure the absolute abundance of every unique TCRbeta CDR3 rearrangement. Productive Simpson clonality was computed per sample as the square root of Simpson's diversity index over productive rearrangements. Drawn from immuneACCESS, this table holds only the in-frame rearrangements with V and J called that TCRdb kept. Clones are partly lost; checked studies trace under half to an unresolved V gene and leave the rest unexplained. From that table come the V and J calls and clone size; the DNA was used to work out D and trimming. The sample records around 60,000 clones, roughly nine tenths of which are singletons. The ten largest clones capture over 15% of the sample.

At one collaborating source in Seattle, patients were enrolled during active infection and were followed longitudinally through the course of disease. Whole blood was collected in K2EDTA tubes by collaborating institutions according to the institutions' own protocols. Collaborator samples were shipped for TCRbeta analysis as frozen whole blood, isolated PBMCs, or DNA extracted from either sample type. The CDR3, from cysteine to phenylalanine, totals 14 residues. Only the CDR3 region is kept as DNA, spanning 42 bases read in frame from base 1. Trimming leaves V shorter by 6 bases and J shorter by 7 bases, with the junction holding 5 bases beyond the gene matches. The germline V gene (reference sequence) provides CDR1 MNHEY and CDR2 SMNVEV. Worth noting for this clone: The antigen it recognizes is unknown. The sample holds no much larger clone one base away, and base qualities are not on file.

General conclusions and limits of the study: Clinical and demographic metadata were provided uncurated, with the amount varying by source and participant.

The chain employs TRBV27 and TRBJ1-6, with 8 central nucleotides matching TRBD1. This receptor was obtained from a woman aged 60-75 years with COVID-19, enrolled during active disease. Input material: peripheral blood. At the DNA level, the sequence is TGTGCCAGCAGCTGGACAGGGACGAATTCACCCCTCCACTTT. It codes for CASSWTGTNSPLHF.